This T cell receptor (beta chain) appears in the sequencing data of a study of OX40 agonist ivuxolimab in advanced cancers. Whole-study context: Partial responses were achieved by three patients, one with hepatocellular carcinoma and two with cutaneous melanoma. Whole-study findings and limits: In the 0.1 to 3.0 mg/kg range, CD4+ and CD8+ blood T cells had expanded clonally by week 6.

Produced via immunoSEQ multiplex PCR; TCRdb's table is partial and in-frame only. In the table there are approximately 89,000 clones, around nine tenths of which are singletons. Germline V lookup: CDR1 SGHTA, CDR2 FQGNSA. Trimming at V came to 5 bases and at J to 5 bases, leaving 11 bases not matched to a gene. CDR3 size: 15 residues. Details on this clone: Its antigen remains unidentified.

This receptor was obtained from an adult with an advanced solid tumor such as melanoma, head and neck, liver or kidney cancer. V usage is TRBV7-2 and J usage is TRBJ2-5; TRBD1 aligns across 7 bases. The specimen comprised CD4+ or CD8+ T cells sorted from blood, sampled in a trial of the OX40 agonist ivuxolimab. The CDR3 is CASSGTGVHGETQYF. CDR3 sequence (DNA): TGTGCCAGCAGCGGCACAGGGGTCCACGGGGAGACCCAGTACTTC.